This T cell receptor beta chain comes out of a study of cytomegalovirus exposure and HLA in healthy donors. Study-level points and caveats: As a later analysis showed, a missense DCLRE1C variant was linked to trimming of TCR beta V- and J-genes. A later analysis showed that HLA-associated TCR beta chains had undergone more clonal expansion than equally common others.

In regard to this clone: What it binds is unknown.

Germline CDR1 is SEHNR and CDR2 is FQNEAQ (reference sequence). There are 14 residues in the CDR3. V trimming: 3 bases; J trimming: 6 bases; junction bases outside the gene matches: 3. The PCR employed 60 Vbeta primers together with 13 Jbeta primers. Assay: immunoSEQ multiplex PCR; the TCRdb copy retains only in-frame clones and omits some. The table has 150,000 to 180,000 clones, about 70% seen once. The clonotype originates from a man younger than 35 in good health and CMV-seronegative. The sample comprised PBMCs. The chain links TRBV7-9 to TRBJ2-7; 12 positions agree with TRBD1. CDR3 sequence: CASSFGTGGREQYV. CDR3 nucleotide sequence: TGTGCCAGCAGCTTTGGGACAGGGGGCCGCGAGCAGTACGTC.